This is a list of T cell receptor beta chains from one sample in a study of T cell responses to AZD1222 COVID-19 vaccine. Sequenced by immunoSEQ multiplex PCR; TCRdb stores in-frame clones only, minus some. The table has roughly 97,000 clones, nearly 90% seen once. The sample was peripheral blood, taken on day 0 of AZD1222 vaccination. The receptors here all came from an adult in good health. CDR3s leave out the opening cysteine and the closing phenylalanine or tryptophan. The order of the fields is clone size, V gene, CDR3 protein. Expanded clones are given a class, and other clones once, few, many or no size at all.

once | TRBV7-2 | ASSSSGLAGGPVKF
. | TRBV7-2 | ASSLGSGVNSPLH
. | TRBV15 | ATSRDLKDTQY
. | TRBV18 | ASSKGGSGNTIY
. | TRBV5-5 | ASSYGGSDQPQH
once | TRBV4-3 | ASSQDLAGGSYNEQF
. | TRBV5-4 | ASTKIDNTGELF
. | TRBV5-6 | ASSPRDRDYEKLF
. | TRBV14 | ASSQDVGGRETQY
. | TRBV10-3 | AISAQGMGNTIY
. | TRBV14 | ASSQVIGGGNQPQH
. | TRBV5-4 | ASSFGGYEQY
. | TRBV6-5 | ASSRTGDTEAF
. | TRBV5-4 | ASSLPSGSSQETQY
. | TRBV4-1 | ASSRRDRDYEQY
. | TRBV27 | ATRTHATNEKLF
once | TRBV9 | ASSVRGWDTEAF